What follows are 21 T cell receptor beta chains derived from one specimen sequenced in a study of blood T cell repertoires in COVID-19. Method: immunoSEQ multiplex PCR; TCRdb's copy keeps in-frame clones and lacks some. Among some 530,000 clones, approximately 83% were seen once, and the ten largest hold roughly 3.2%. Sequencing was performed on peripheral blood. The receptors originated from a human donor in a cohort sampled during active COVID-19.

The chain couples TRBV6-5 to TRBJ1-5; D might be TRBD1 (6 bases). This CDR3 has 13 amino acids. V was shortened by 6 bases and J by 4 bases, with 10 bases between the two germline ends. CDR1 and CDR2 from the germline V gene are MNHEY and SVGAGI. Written as DNA, the CDR3 is TGTGCCAGCAGCCGGGACACTAATCAGCCCCAGCATTTT. This sequence encodes CASSRDTNQPQHF.

The chain couples TRBV28 to TRBJ1-2, with a possible D match to TRBD1 (6 bases). The CDR3 extends over 15 amino acids. Trimming left V 7 bases short and J 1 base short, with 16 bases between. Germline CDR1 MDHEN, CDR2 SYDVKM. This chain's CDR3 is CASNIPTGFNYGYTF. CDR3 DNA sequence: TGTGCCAGCAACATTCCGACAGGATTTAACTATGGCTACACCTTC.

This chain links TRBV5-1 with TRBJ2-4, with D tentatively TRBD1 (6 bases). The CDR3 has 13 amino acids. V lost 4 bases and J 8 bases, leaving 13 bases between the germline ends. CDR1 SGHRS and CDR2 YFSETQ come from the germline V gene. CDR3 in DNA: TGCGCCAGCAGCGTAACAGGGTCTGACATTCAGTACTTC. This gives the protein CASSVTGSDIQYF.

The chain joins TRBV2 to TRBJ1-1; 7 bases line up with TRBD1. The CDR3 spans 14 residues. The germline V gene has CDR1 SNHLY and CDR2 FYNNEI. V shed 4 bases, J shed 5 bases, and the junction held 7 bases outside the gene matches. The CDR3 region has the DNA TGTGCCAGCAGTGTTACCGGGACAGCTACTGAAGCTTTCTTT. Amino acids: CASSVTGTATEAFF.

The V gene is TRBV20-1, the J gene TRBJ2-5, with 11 nucleotides matching TRBD2. The CDR3 length is 15 residues. The V gene's germline CDR1 is DFQATT and CDR2 SNEGSKA (reference sequence). The V and J ends lost 3 bases and 2 bases, in that order; junction bases with no gene match: 5. CDR3 sequence: CSASSGLAGQETQYF. The CDR3 DNA is TGCAGTGCTAGTTCCGGACTAGCGGGTCAAGAGACCCAGTACTTC.

This clone has only one observation. The chain recombines TRBV24-1 with TRBJ2-1; 10 bases align to TRBD1. Germline assignment: CDR1 KGHDR and CDR2 SFDVKD. The CDR3 spans 20 residues. V dropped 3 bases and J dropped 4; count of bases not matched to a gene: 17. The CDR3 sequence: CATSDPGAGQGRGPYNEQFF. The CDR3 DNA follows: TGTGCCACCAGTGATCCTGGGGCGGGACAGGGGAGGGGACCGTACAATGAGCAGTTCTTC.

The chain joins TRBV7-3 to TRBJ1-1, with D possibly being TRBD1 (6 bases). There are 19 residues in the CDR3. The V gene lost 0 bases and the J gene lost 1 base, with 21 bases spanning the gap. The germline gives CDR1 SGHTA, CDR2 FQGTGA. The CDR3 loop reads CASSLTVTGIPGPNTEAFF. The DNA of the CDR3 is TGTGCCAGCAGCTTAACGGTTACAGGGATACCGGGTCCGAACACTGAAGCTTTCTTT.

This clone occurred a few times. The V call is TRBV4-1, the J call TRBJ2-1; weak D call: TRBD2 (6 bases). The CDR3 loop spans 13 amino acids. Trimming took off 3 bases at V and 8 bases at J, with 11 bases between the two ends. Germline CDR1 reads MGHRA; CDR2 reads YSYEKL. The CDR3 DNA sequence: TGCGCCAGCAGCCAGAGGACGGGAGATGAGCAGTTCTTC. Protein sequence: CASSQRTGDEQFF.

V and J are TRBV5-4 and TRBJ2-7; TRBD2 aligns across 12 bases. There are 13 residues in the CDR3. CDR1 and CDR2 from the germline V gene are SGHNT and YYREEE (reference sequence). Trimming removed 3 bases from V and 6 bases from J; junction bases left unmatched: 1. The CDR3 nucleotides are TGTGCCAGCAGCTCGACTAGCGGGAGCGAGCAGTACTTC. Translation: CASSSTSGSEQYF.

The chain couples TRBV12-3 or TRBV12-4 to TRBJ1-1; D uncertain. The CDR3 is 12 amino acids. CDR3 DNA sequence: TGTGCAAGCGGCGGGCCCCGGGCGGACGCTTTCTTT. The encoded protein is CASGGPRADAFF.

The table lists this clone with a few counts. V usage is TRBV19 and J usage is TRBJ2-5; tentatively, D is TRBD2 (5 bases). The germline V gene encodes CDR1 LNHDA and CDR2 SQIVND (reference sequence). V lost 5 bases and J 3 bases, leaving 16 bases between the germline ends. This CDR3 has 15 residues. Here the CDR3 reads CASSPMLPGKETQYF. The CDR3 DNA reads as TGTGCCAGTAGTCCCATGCTCCCCGGGAAAGAGACCCAGTACTTC.

The chain carries TRBV28 and TRBJ2-7; the match to TRBD1 covers 11 bases. CDR3 length: 15 residues. J gave up 2 bases and V 5 bases, and 5 bases lay outside the gene matches. Germline V gives CDR1 MDHEN, CDR2 SYDVKM. The CDR3 spells CASSASGQGAYEQYF. The DNA for the CDR3 is TGTGCCAGCAGTGCCTCGGGACAGGGGGCCTACGAGCAGTACTTC.

V gene TRBV24-1 combines with J gene TRBJ2-5; 7 nucleotides match TRBD1. With 5 bases clipped from V and 3 bases from J, the junction kept 11 bases outside the gene matches. The CDR3 spans 16 residues. CDR1 is KGHDR, CDR2 SFDVKD, per germline. CDR3 region: CATSGLDRVQKETQYF. CDR3 DNA: TGTGCCACCAGTGGGCTAGACAGGGTCCAAAAAGAGACCCAGTACTTC.

Only one count was recorded for this clone. The chain links TRBV7-3 to TRBJ2-3, with a possible D match to TRBD2 (5 bases). The CDR3 spans 16 residues. Germline values: CDR1 SGHTA, CDR2 FQGTGA. The V gene lost 4 bases and the J gene lost 8 bases, with 22 bases spanning the gap. CDR3 sequence (DNA): TGTGCCAGCAGCTCTCAAGGTGGAGGCCCTCCGAGTACGCAGTATTTT. It translates to CASSSQGGGPPSTQYF.

The chain couples TRBV4-2 to TRBJ1-5; perhaps TRBD1 as D (5 bases). The CDR3 contains 14 residues. Trimming took off 1 base at V and 5 bases at J, with 9 bases between the two ends. CDR1 and CDR2 (germline): LGHNA, YNFKEQ. CDR3 protein: CASSQGQGYQPQHF. The CDR3 DNA follows: TGTGCCAGCAGCCAAGGCCAGGGCTATCAGCCCCAGCATTTT.

V and J are TRBV5-1 and TRBJ1-3; 7 bases line up with TRBD1. The V gene's germline CDR1 is SGHRS and CDR2 YFSETQ. CDR3 length equals 16 residues. Trimming at V came to 0 bases and at J to 4 bases, leaving 7 bases not matched to a gene. For the CDR3, the DNA is TGCGCCAGCAGCTTGGCCGGACAGGCCGGGGGAAACACCATATATTTT. Its protein is CASSLAGQAGGNTIYF. The whole variable domain, remainder taken from reference TRBV5-1 and TRBJ1-3, is KAGVTQTPRYLIKTRGQQVTLSCSPISGHRSVSWYQQTPGQGLQFLFEYFSETQRNKGNFPGRFSGRQFSNSRSEMNVSTLELGDSALYLCASSLAGQAGGNTIYFGEGSWLTVV.

The gene calls are TRBV5-1 and TRBJ2-7, with 7 bases that match TRBD1. This CDR3 contains 15 residues. Germline trimming cut 2 bases from V and 2 bases from J; bases unmatched to any gene: 7. From germline, CDR1 is SGHRS and CDR2 YFSETQ. Here the CDR3 DNA reads TGCGCCAGCAGCTTTGGTAACAGGGGTACCTACGAGCAGTACTTC. This encodes CASSFGNRGTYEQYF.

The chain joins TRBV10-3 to TRBJ2-1; TRBD2 agrees at 14 bases. There are 16 residues in the CDR3. J gave up 11 bases and V 2 bases, and 8 bases lay outside the gene matches. Germline lookup yields CDR1 ENHRY and CDR2 SYGVKD. CDR3 amino acids: CAISEKTGTSGRKQFF. CDR3 coding DNA: TGTGCCATCAGTGAGAAGACCGGGACTAGCGGGAGAAAGCAGTTCTTC.

The chain is built from TRBV9 and TRBJ2-2; TRBD2 agrees at 9 bases. The V and J ends lost 10 bases and 1 base, in that order; junction bases with no gene match: 11. Germline V gene sequence: CDR1 SGDLS, CDR2 YYNGEE. CDR3 length: 16 residues. The CDR3 spells CAASRGGAMNTGELFF. The CDR3 bases are TGTGCCGCCTCCCGCGGGGGGGCTATGAACACCGGGGAGCTGTTTTTT.

The rearrangement uses TRBV28 and TRBJ2-1; 8 bases are a match to TRBD1. J was trimmed by 8 bases and V by 5 bases; bases with no gene match: 14. Germline V gives CDR1 MDHEN, CDR2 SYDVKM. The CDR3 totals 16 residues. The CDR3 DNA is TGTGCCAGCAGTCGCAACGATTGGACAGGGTCCCATGAGCAGTTCTTC. Translating it yields CASSRNDWTGSHEQFF.

The V and J genes are TRBV6-2 or TRBV6-3 and TRBJ2-2; 9 nucleotides line up with TRBD2. The CDR3 contains 16 residues. Looked up from germline, CDR1 is MNHEY and CDR2 is SVGEGT. The junction had 4 bases not matched to a gene; V was cut back by 4 bases and J by 1 base. CDR3 DNA: TGTGCCAGCAGTTTCCAAGCGGGAGGGAACACCGGGGAGCTGTTTTTT. Encoded protein: CASSFQAGGNTGELFF.